This record covers a single T cell receptor (beta chain). This record belongs to a study of blood T cell repertoires in COVID-19. Study as a whole: Samples taken during acute and convalescent COVID-19 were collected in the United States, Italy and Spain. The analysed material was cDNA or gDNA that came from T cells, B-cell-depleted T cells, or PBMCs.

Source study methods: It was from reference gene primer amplification that nucleated cell counts were estimated. Data came from immunoSEQ multiplex PCR; TCRdb stores just in-frame clones and leaves some out. The V and J calls and clone size come from that table; D and trimming were worked out from the DNA. The table shows around 170,000 clones, with around 90% occurring only once. The sequencing sample was made of peripheral blood. This TCR was recovered from a man between 60 and 75 years old with acute or convalescent COVID-19.

The CDR3 loop reads CASSLTAEGSGGAFF. DNA for the CDR3: TGCGCCAGCAGCCTCACGGCCGAAGGGTCTGGAGGAGCTTTCTTT. The chain is built from TRBV5-1 and TRBJ1-1; D uncertain. The germline V gene encodes CDR1 SGHRS and CDR2 YFSETQ. Deletions cut 4 bases from V and 10 bases from J, with 23 bases between. This CDR3 is 15 amino acids long. The entire variable domain, with the rest obtained from reference TRBV5-1 and TRBJ1-1, is as follows: KAGVTQTPRYLIKTRGQQVTLSCSPISGHRSVSWYQQTPGQGLQFLFEYFSETQRNKGNFPGRFSGRQFSNSRSEMNVSTLELGDSALYLCASSLTAEGSGGAFFGQGTRLTVV.